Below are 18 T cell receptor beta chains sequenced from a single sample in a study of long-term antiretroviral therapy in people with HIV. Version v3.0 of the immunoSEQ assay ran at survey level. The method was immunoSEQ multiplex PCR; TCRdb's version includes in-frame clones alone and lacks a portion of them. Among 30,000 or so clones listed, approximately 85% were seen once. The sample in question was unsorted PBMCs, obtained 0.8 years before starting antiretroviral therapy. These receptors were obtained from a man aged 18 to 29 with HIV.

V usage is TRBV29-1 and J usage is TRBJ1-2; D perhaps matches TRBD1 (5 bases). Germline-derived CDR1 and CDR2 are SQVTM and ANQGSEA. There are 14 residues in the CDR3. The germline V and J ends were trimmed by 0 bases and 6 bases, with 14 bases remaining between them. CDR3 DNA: TGCAGCGTTGAAGATCTGCAGGGTTCGCATGGCTACACCTTC. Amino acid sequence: CSVEDLQGSHGYTF.

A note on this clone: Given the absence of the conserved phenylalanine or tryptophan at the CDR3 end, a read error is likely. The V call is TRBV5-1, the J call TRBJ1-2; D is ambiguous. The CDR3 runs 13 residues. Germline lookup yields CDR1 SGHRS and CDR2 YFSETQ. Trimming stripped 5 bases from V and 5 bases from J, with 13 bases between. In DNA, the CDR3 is TGCGCCAGCAGTTTAGACCAACCTTATGGCTACACCCTC. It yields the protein CASSLDQPYGYTL.

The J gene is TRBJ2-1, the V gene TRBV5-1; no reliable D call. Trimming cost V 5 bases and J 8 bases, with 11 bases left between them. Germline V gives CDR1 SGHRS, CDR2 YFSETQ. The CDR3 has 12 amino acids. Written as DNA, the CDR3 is TGCGCCAGCAGTCCGAACTCCCATGAGCAGTTCTTC. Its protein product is CASSPNSHEQFF.

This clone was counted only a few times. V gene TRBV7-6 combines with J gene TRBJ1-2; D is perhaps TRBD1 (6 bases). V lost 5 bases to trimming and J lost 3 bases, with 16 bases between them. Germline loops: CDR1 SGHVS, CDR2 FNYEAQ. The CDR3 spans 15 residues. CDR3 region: CASSPQTGGHYGYTF. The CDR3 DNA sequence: TGTGCCAGCAGCCCTCAGACAGGAGGCCACTATGGCTACACCTTC.

Written as DNA, the CDR3 is TGCAGTGCTACTCAGACTGAAAAACTGTTTTTT. Its protein product is CSATQTEKLFF. The chain recombines TRBV20-1 with TRBJ1-4, with unresolved D. The germline V gene encodes CDR1 DFQATT and CDR2 SNEGSKA (reference sequence). The CDR3 loop spans 11 amino acids. With 4 bases removed from V and 7 bases from J, the gap between germline ends came to 7 bases.

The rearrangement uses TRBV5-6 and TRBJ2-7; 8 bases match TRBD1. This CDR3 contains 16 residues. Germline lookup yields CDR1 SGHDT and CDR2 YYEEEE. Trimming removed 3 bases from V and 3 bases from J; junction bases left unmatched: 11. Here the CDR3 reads CASSWMFGTGDYEQYF. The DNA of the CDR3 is TGTGCCAGCAGCTGGATGTTCGGGACAGGAGACTACGAGCAGTACTTC.

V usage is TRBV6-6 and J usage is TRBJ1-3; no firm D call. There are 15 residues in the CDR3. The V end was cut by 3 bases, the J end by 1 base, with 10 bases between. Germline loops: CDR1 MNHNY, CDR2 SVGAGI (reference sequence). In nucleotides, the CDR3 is TGTGCCAGCAGTTATGGTGACCTATCTGGAAACACCATATATTTT. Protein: CASSYGDLSGNTIYF.

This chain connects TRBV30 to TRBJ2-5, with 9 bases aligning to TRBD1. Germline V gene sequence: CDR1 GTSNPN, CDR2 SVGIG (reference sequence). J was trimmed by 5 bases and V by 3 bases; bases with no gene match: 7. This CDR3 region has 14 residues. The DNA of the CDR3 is TGTGCCTGGAGACCCGGGACAGGGAGGGAGACCCAGTACTTC. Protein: CAWRPGTGRETQYF.

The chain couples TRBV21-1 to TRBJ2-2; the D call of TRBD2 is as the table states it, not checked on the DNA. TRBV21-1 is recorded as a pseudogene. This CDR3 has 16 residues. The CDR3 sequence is CASSKSRTSGTGELFF. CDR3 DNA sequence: TGTGCCAGCAGCAAATCTAGGACTAGCGGGACCGGGGAGCTGTTTTTT.

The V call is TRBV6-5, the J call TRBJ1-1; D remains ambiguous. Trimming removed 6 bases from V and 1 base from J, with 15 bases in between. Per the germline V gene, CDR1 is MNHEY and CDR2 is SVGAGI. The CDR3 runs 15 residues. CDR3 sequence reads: CASSPGMGRNTEAFF. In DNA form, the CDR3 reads TGTGCCAGCAGCCCGGGGATGGGAAGGAACACTGAAGCTTTCTTT.

In DNA form, the CDR3 reads TGTGCCACCAGCCAACTTTGGACCCGAAACAATCAGCCCCAGCATTTT. Amino acid sequence: CATSQLWTRNNQPQHF. The chain recombines TRBV15 with TRBJ1-5; D unclear. The length of the CDR3 is 16 residues. V was shortened by 5 bases and J by 3 bases, with 17 bases between the two germline ends. Germline V gene data show CDR1 as LNHNV and CDR2 as YYDKDF (reference sequence). Full variable domain (missing parts from reference TRBV15 and TRBJ1-5): DAMVIQNPRYQVTQFGKPVTLSCSQTLNHNVMYWYQQKSSQAPKLLFHYYDKDFNNEADTPDNFQSRRPNTSFCFLDIRSPGLGDTAMYLCATSQLWTRNNQPQHFGDGTRLSIL.

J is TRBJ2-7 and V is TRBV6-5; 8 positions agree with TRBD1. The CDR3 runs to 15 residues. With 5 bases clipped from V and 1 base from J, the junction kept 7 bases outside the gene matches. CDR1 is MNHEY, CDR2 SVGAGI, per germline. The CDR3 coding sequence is TGTGCCAGCAGTCCCCGGGACAGGCCGTCCTACGAGCAGTACTTC. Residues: CASSPRDRPSYEQYF.

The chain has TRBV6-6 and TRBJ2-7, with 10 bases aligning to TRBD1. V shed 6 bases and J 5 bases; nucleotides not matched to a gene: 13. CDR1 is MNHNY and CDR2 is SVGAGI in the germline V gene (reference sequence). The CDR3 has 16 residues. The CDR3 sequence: CASSQTGGHKVHEQYF. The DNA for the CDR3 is TGTGCCAGCAGCCAGACAGGGGGCCATAAGGTCCACGAGCAGTACTTC.

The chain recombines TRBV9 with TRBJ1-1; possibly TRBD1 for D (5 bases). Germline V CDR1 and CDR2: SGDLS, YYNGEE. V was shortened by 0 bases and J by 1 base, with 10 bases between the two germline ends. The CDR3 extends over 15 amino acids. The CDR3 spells CASSVGARANTEAFF. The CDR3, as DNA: TGTGCCAGCAGCGTAGGCGCCAGGGCGAACACTGAAGCTTTCTTT.

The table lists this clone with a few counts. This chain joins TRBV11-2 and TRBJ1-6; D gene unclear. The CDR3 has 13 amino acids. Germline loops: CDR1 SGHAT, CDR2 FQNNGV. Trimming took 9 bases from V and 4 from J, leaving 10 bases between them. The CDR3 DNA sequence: TGTGCCAGTAGGACGGGGTATAATTCACCCCTCCACTTT. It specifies CASRTGYNSPLHF.

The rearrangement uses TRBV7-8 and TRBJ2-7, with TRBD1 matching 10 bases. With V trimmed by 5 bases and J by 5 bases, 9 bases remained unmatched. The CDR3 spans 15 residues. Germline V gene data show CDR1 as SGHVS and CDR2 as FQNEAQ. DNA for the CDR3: TGTGCCAGCAGCGGGGGGGACAGGGGAGGGAACGAGCAGTACTTC. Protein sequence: CASSGGDRGGNEQYF.

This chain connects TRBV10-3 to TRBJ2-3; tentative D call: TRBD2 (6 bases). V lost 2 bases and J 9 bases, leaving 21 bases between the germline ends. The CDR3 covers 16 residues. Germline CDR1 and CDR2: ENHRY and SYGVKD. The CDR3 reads CAISEPLPGGAITQYF. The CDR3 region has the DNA TGTGCCATCAGTGAGCCCCTACCCGGGGGAGCGATAACGCAGTATTTT.

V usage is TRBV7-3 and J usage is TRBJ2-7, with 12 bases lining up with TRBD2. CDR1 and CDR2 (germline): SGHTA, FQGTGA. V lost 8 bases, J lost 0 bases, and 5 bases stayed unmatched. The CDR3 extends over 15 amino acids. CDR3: CASATSGGRSYEQYF. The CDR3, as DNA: TGTGCCAGCGCGACTAGCGGGGGCCGCTCCTACGAGCAGTACTTC. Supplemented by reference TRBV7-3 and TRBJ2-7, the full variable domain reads GAGVSQTPSNKVTEKGKYVELRCDPISGHTALYWYRQSLGQGPEFLIYFQGTGAADDSGLPNDRFFAVRPEGSVSTLKIQRTERGDSAVYLCASATSGGRSYEQYFGPGTRLTVT.